One sample yielded the 5 T cell receptor beta chains listed below, sequenced in a study of high-grade serous ovarian cancer treatment subgroups. The tumor samples were collected prior to definitive surgery or chemotherapy. Generated by immunoSEQ multiplex PCR, the TCRdb table keeps only in-frame clones and is missing some. Of tens of thousands of clones listed, about 86% were seen once; the top ten hold under 2.5%. The sample was tumor tissue. The receptors were gathered from a human donor with high-grade serous ovarian cancer.

The genes are TRBV15 and TRBJ2-7; D tentatively reads TRBD1 or TRBD2 (5 bases each). Trimming left V 0 bases short and J 5 bases short, with 11 bases between. CDR1 LNHNV and CDR2 YYDKDF come from the germline V gene (reference sequence). This CDR3 region has 14 residues. CDR3 region: CATSRDLGRDEQYF. In nucleotides, the CDR3 is TGTGCCACCAGCAGAGATTTGGGGCGGGACGAGCAGTACTTC.

The chain couples TRBV27 to TRBJ2-7; TRBD2 might be the D (5 bases). Trimming left V 6 bases short and J 0 bases short, with 15 bases between. CDR3 length equals 15 residues. Looked up from germline, CDR1 is MNHEY and CDR2 is SMNVEV (reference sequence). In nucleotides, the CDR3 is TGTGCCAGCAGACTTGCGGGCGGTAGCTCCTACGAGCAGTACTTC. Translation gives CASRLAGGSSYEQYF.

The rearrangement joins TRBV28 to TRBJ2-1; tentative D call: TRBD1 (6 bases). The ends were cut back, 5 bases at V and 13 bases at J, with 21 bases in the middle. The CDR3 loop spans 14 amino acids. The germline CDR1 and CDR2 sequences are MDHEN and SYDVKM. The CDR3 loop reads CASSQRTEGASQFF. In DNA, the CDR3 is TGTGCCAGCAGTCAACGGACAGAAGGGGCCTCTCAGTTCTTC.

The gene calls are TRBV10-3 and TRBJ2-7, with D unresolved. Looked up from germline, CDR1 is ENHRY and CDR2 is SYGVKD. There are 13 residues in the CDR3. V lost 3 bases to trimming and J lost 4 bases, with 10 bases between them. The CDR3 is CAISDTDLYEQYF. DNA of the CDR3: TGTGCCATCAGTGACACGGATCTTTACGAGCAGTACTTC.

The V and J genes are TRBV4-1 and TRBJ2-1, with a weak D call TRBD2 (5 bases). V lost 3 bases and J 0 bases, leaving 9 bases between the germline ends. The germline CDR1 and CDR2 sequences are MGHRA and YSYEKL. The CDR3 has 15 amino acids. The CDR3 reads CASSHPTISYNEQFF. The CDR3 bases are TGCGCCAGCAGCCACCCGACTATCTCCTACAATGAGCAGTTCTTC.